The T cell receptor beta chain described here comes from a study of blood T cell repertoires in COVID-19. About the research overall: The study drew acute and convalescent COVID-19 samples from the United States, Italy and Spain. Sources were T cells, B-cell-depleted T cells, or PBMCs; the material itself was cDNA or gDNA.

This table comes from immunoSEQ multiplex PCR, and its TCRdb copy is limited to in-frame clones, with some not included. The sample lists over 85,000 clones; around 79% were seen once. J gave up 2 bases and V 4 bases, and 8 bases lay outside the gene matches. Germline values: CDR1 SGHKS, CDR2 YYEKEE (reference sequence). The CDR3 contains 15 residues. This receptor was obtained from a woman of 80 years or more with active or convalescent COVID-19. This chain uses TRBV5-5 with TRBJ1-2, with 7 nucleotides matching TRBD1. The sample taken for sequencing was peripheral blood. The CDR3 reads CASSPPGQENYGYTF. The CDR3 DNA sequence: TGTGCCAGCAGCCCCCCTGGACAGGAAAACTATGGCTACACCTTC.